Below, 28 T cell receptor beta chains from the same sample are listed, as sequenced in a study of resident and recirculating memory T cells in vitiligo. Profiling relied on immunoSEQ multiplex PCR, and the TCRdb table lists in-frame clones only, not all of them. Seen here are roughly 42,000 clones, about nine tenths observed once, and the top ten hold roughly 5%. Sequencing input: blood. The receptors shown here come from a male donor with vitiligo.

The chain combines TRBV5-1 with TRBJ1-2; D is perhaps TRBD1 (6 bases). Germline V CDR1 and CDR2: SGHRS, YFSETQ. The V and J ends lost 0 bases and 8 bases respectively, with 8 bases between them. There are 12 residues in the CDR3. The DNA of the CDR3 is TGCGCCAGCAGCTTGGACAGGGCAGGCTACACCTTC. This sequence encodes CASSLDRAGYTF.

This chain uses TRBV12-5 with TRBJ2-7, with no clear D. The CDR3 runs 12 residues. Germline CDR1 and CDR2: LGHNT and FRNRAP. The V and J ends lost 7 bases and 2 bases respectively, with 9 bases between them. CDR3 nucleotides: TGTGCTAGTGCGATAAGCACCTACGAGCAGTACTTC. This sequence encodes CASAISTYEQYF.

This clone appeared a single time. V and J are TRBV5-1 and TRBJ2-3, with 7 positions matching TRBD1. V shed 0 bases and J 6 bases; nucleotides not matched to a gene: 7. This CDR3 is built from 15 residues. Germline CDR1 reads SGHRS; CDR2 reads YFSETQ. CDR3 nucleotides: TGCGCCAGCAGCTTGGGAGACAGGGCCGGGGATACGCAGTATTTT. Translating gives CASSLGDRAGDTQYF.

The chain is built from TRBV5-4 and TRBJ2-1; TRBD2 agrees at 9 bases. The J segment lost 3 bases and the V segment lost 4 bases, leaving 8 bases of the junction unmatched. This CDR3 is 16 amino acids long. Germline values: CDR1 SGHNT, CDR2 YYREEE (reference sequence). The CDR3 region has the DNA TGTGCCAGCAGCACTAACGCGGGGGGGCTCTACAATGAGCAGTTCTTC. Its protein is CASSTNAGGLYNEQFF. Full variable domain (remainder filled in from reference TRBV5-4 and TRBJ2-1): ETGVTQSPTHLIKTRGQQVTLRCSSQSGHNTVSWYQQALGQGPQFIFQYYREEENGRGNFPPRFSGLQFPNYSSELNVNALELDDSALYLCASSTNAGGLYNEQFFGPGTRLTVL.

The chain employs TRBV15 and TRBJ1-4; D is perhaps TRBD1 (6 bases). Trimming left V 9 bases short and J 0 bases short, with 14 bases between. Germline assignment: CDR1 LNHNV and CDR2 YYDKDF (reference sequence). The CDR3 loop spans 15 amino acids. The CDR3 nucleotides are TGTGCCACGAACTCCGAGGGGGCAACTAATGAAAAACTGTTTTTT. Translation gives CATNSEGATNEKLFF.

The gene calls are TRBV9 and TRBJ2-3; a possible D gene is TRBD2 (5 bases). The CDR3 has 13 residues. Germline V gene data show CDR1 as SGDLS and CDR2 as YYNGEE. Trimming stripped 5 bases from V and 6 bases from J, with 13 bases between. CDR3 coding DNA: TGTGCCAGCAGTCCTTCCGGGAAGGATACGCAGTATTTT. Its translation is CASSPSGKDTQYF.

The chain is built from TRBV19 and TRBJ1-5; D unresolved. V gave up 7 bases and J gave up 4 bases, with 14 bases separating them. The CDR3 contains 14 residues. The germline V gene has CDR1 LNHDA and CDR2 SQIVND (reference sequence). CDR3 residues: CASNGVPANQPQHF. CDR3 bases: TGTGCCAGTAACGGAGTTCCGGCGAATCAGCCCCAGCATTTT.

The gene calls are TRBV5-1 and TRBJ1-3; tentatively, D is TRBD1 (6 bases). Per germline, CDR1 SGHRS and CDR2 YFSETQ. CDR3 size: 16 residues. Between the trimmed V and J ends, which lost 3 bases and 0 bases, there was a span of 13 bases. The CDR3 sequence is CASSSNRADSGNTIYF. CDR3 nucleotide sequence: TGCGCCAGCAGCTCCAACAGGGCGGACTCTGGAAACACCATATATTTT.

DNA of the CDR3: TGTGCCAGCAGTTCTACAGGTCTGCTGTCCTACGAGCAGTACTTC. Translation: CASSSTGLLSYEQYF. The chain recombines TRBV28 with TRBJ2-7, with a weak D call TRBD1 (5 bases). The germline CDR1 and CDR2 sequences are MDHEN and SYDVKM. This CDR3 has 15 residues. V shed 4 bases and J shed 1 base, with 14 bases lying between them.

The chain is built from TRBV2 and TRBJ1-5; D unresolved. Trimming cost V 11 bases and J 7 bases, with 21 bases left between them. CDR3 length: 14 amino acids. CDR1 and CDR2 (germline): SNHLY, FYNNEI. The CDR3 DNA sequence: TGTGCCTTTTCCCCCGGCCCAACGGGGCAGCCCCAGCATTTT. Protein sequence: CAFSPGPTGQPQHF.

V is TRBV14 and J is TRBJ2-5, with 9 positions matching TRBD1. V dropped 0 bases and J dropped 4; count of bases not matched to a gene: 9. Per the germline V gene, CDR1 is SGHDN and CDR2 is FVKESK. This CDR3 spans 17 amino acids. CDR3 coding DNA: TGTGCCAGCAGCCAAGACCCGGGACAGGGCAGTCTAGAGACCCAGTACTTC. Its translation: CASSQDPGQGSLETQYF.

This chain joins TRBV5-5 and TRBJ2-7; 9 bases agree with TRBD1. CDR1 and CDR2 (germline): SGHKS, YYEKEE (reference sequence). The V segment lost 0 bases and the J segment 6 bases; nucleotides outside the gene matches: 4. The CDR3 has 14 amino acids. CDR3 loop: CASSLEGTGREQYF. CDR3 sequence (DNA): TGTGCCAGCAGCTTGGAGGGGACAGGGCGCGAGCAGTACTTC.

V usage is TRBV6-6 and J usage is TRBJ1-2, with D hard to call. Germline assignment: CDR1 MNHNY and CDR2 SVGAGI (reference sequence). This CDR3 comprises 12 residues. V was trimmed by 5 bases and J by 5 bases, leaving 9 bases between them. In DNA form, the CDR3 reads TGTGCCAGCAGTCCCGCGAGGTATGGCTACACCTTC. Translating it yields CASSPARYGYTF.

The chain uses TRBV4-2 and TRBJ2-2, with 9 bases identical to TRBD1. The CDR3 contains 15 residues. Germline CDR1 and CDR2: LGHNA and YNFKEQ. The trim removed 3 bases at V and 6 bases at J, leaving 5 bases unmatched. CDR3 amino acids: CASSHAGTGPGELFF. The CDR3 bases are TGTGCCAGCAGCCATGCCGGGACAGGGCCCGGGGAGCTGTTTTTT.

CDR3 bases: TGCGCCAGCAGCTTGGGGGGGGTCGACGAGCAGTACTTC. Translation: CASSLGGVDEQYF. The chain links TRBV5-1 to TRBJ2-7; weak D call: TRBD2 (6 bases). The V and J ends lost 0 bases and 5 bases respectively, with 9 bases between them. This CDR3 contains 13 residues. Germline V gene data show CDR1 as SGHRS and CDR2 as YFSETQ.

The chain uses TRBV29-1 and TRBJ2-2; 13 bases map to TRBD2. With V trimmed by 4 bases and J by 7 bases, 12 bases remained unmatched. The germline CDR1 and CDR2 sequences are SQVTM and ANQGSEA. CDR3 size: 17 residues. CDR3 coding DNA: TGCAGCGTTGCTGTGACTAGCGGGGGGCTGGGTATCGGGGAGCTGTTTTTT. This translates into CSVAVTSGGLGIGELFF.

This sequence joins TRBV7-9 and TRBJ2-2; D gene uncertain. Germline CDR1 SEHNR, CDR2 FQNEAQ (reference sequence). This CDR3 is built from 11 residues. The V gene lost 5 bases and the J gene lost 6 bases, with 4 bases spanning the gap. The CDR3 spells CASSRPGELFF. The CDR3 DNA follows: TGTGCCAGCAGCCGTCCCGGGGAGCTGTTTTTT.

This rearrangement joins TRBV19 to TRBJ2-3; D possibly corresponds to TRBD2 (6 bases). CDR3 length: 14 amino acids. Trimming stripped 5 bases from V and 5 bases from J, with 14 bases between. Germline V gene lookup returns CDR1 LNHDA and CDR2 SQIVND (reference sequence). CDR3 sequence reads: CASSVSPGEDTQYF. The CDR3 DNA reads TGTGCCAGTAGTGTCTCCCCGGGGGAAGATACGCAGTATTTT.

The rearrangement joins TRBV27 to TRBJ2-7, with TRBD1 matching over 8 bases. Per germline, CDR1 MNHEY and CDR2 SMNVEV (reference sequence). This CDR3 region has 14 residues. With V trimmed by 6 bases and J by 3 bases, 7 bases remained unmatched. The CDR3 reads CASSRTGSVYEQYF. For the CDR3, the DNA is TGTGCCAGCAGCCGGACAGGGTCGGTCTACGAGCAGTACTTC.

With respect to this clone: This sample also contains other DNA sequences that code for the same CDR3. This chain connects TRBV5-1 to TRBJ1-1, with a tentative D call TRBD1 (5 bases). The CDR3 is made up of 12 amino acids. Trimming cost V 3 bases and J 5 bases, with 8 bases left between them. In germline, CDR1 is SGHRS, CDR2 YFSETQ. The CDR3 loop reads CASSSQGTEAFF. CDR3 in DNA: TGCGCCAGCAGCTCCCAGGGAACTGAAGCTTTCTTT.

J is TRBJ2-2 and V is TRBV9; D gene uncertain. The CDR3 length is 13 residues. CDR1 and CDR2 (germline): SGDLS, YYNGEE. V was shortened by 0 bases and J by 5 bases, with 5 bases between the two germline ends. The CDR3 nucleotides are TGTGCCAGCAGCGTAGTCGGGACCGGGGAGCTGTTTTTT. This codes for CASSVVGTGELFF.

V gene TRBV5-5 combines with J gene TRBJ2-3; TRBD2 matches 8 bases. The ends lost 4 bases at V and 6 bases at J; junction bases unmatched: 4. The CDR3 covers 13 residues. Per germline, CDR1 SGHKS and CDR2 YYEKEE (reference sequence). The CDR3 is CASSGLAGDTQYF. The CDR3 nucleotides read TGTGCCAGCAGCGGACTAGCCGGGGATACGCAGTATTTT. The variable domain in full, with the rest retrieved from reference TRBV5-5 and TRBJ2-3, is DAGVTQSPTHLIKTRGQQVTLRCSPISGHKSVSWYQQVLGQGPQFIFQYYEKEERGRGNFPDRFSARQFPNYSSELNVNALLLGDSALYLCASSGLAGDTQYFGPGTRLTVL.

This sequence joins TRBV30 and TRBJ1-4, with unresolved D. Germline CDR1 and CDR2: GTSNPN and SVGIG (reference sequence). Trimming removed 3 bases at V and 9 bases at J, with 8 bases between. This CDR3 has 11 residues. The CDR3 sequence: CAWSPGKKLFF. CDR3 coding DNA: TGTGCCTGGAGCCCCGGTAAAAAACTGTTTTTT.

The chain couples TRBV6-1 to TRBJ2-5, with TRBD2 matching over 9 bases. This CDR3 is built from 14 residues. J was trimmed by 2 bases and V by 7 bases; bases with no gene match: 5. Germline CDR1 reads MNHNS; CDR2 reads SASEGT. CDR3 region: CASIAGARQETQYF. CDR3 DNA: TGTGCCAGCATAGCGGGGGCGCGGCAAGAGACCCAGTACTTC.

This clone was counted a few times. The chain joins TRBV30 to TRBJ2-1, with TRBD1 as a possible D gene (5 bases). The CDR3 contains 14 residues. Per the germline V gene, CDR1 is GTSNPN and CDR2 is SVGIG (reference sequence). V lost 8 bases and J lost 10, with 24 bases in between. The CDR3 sequence is CARDGAGNSGEQFF. In DNA form, the CDR3 reads TGTGCCCGCGATGGGGCAGGAAACTCAGGGGAGCAGTTCTTC.

The V gene is TRBV11-3, the J gene TRBJ2-6; weak D call: TRBD1 (5 bases). The germline CDR1 and CDR2 sequences are SGHNT and YENEEA. With 4 bases removed from V and 0 bases from J, the gap between germline ends came to 7 bases. This CDR3 spans 15 amino acids. The DNA for the CDR3 is TGTGCCAGCAGCTCTAGGGGCTCTGGGGCCAACGTCCTGACTTTC. Translated: CASSSRGSGANVLTF.

This clone was picked up one time. In DNA, the CDR3 is TGCGCCAGCAGCTTGGATCCAGGGCCAGGGGCCAACGTCCTGACTTTC. Translation: CASSLDPGPGANVLTF. The genes are TRBV5-1 and TRBJ2-6, with a possible D match to TRBD1 (5 bases). The CDR3 is 16 amino acids. Germline lookup yields CDR1 SGHRS and CDR2 YFSETQ. V was cut by 0 bases and J by 4 bases, with 11 bases left in between.

The chain couples TRBV5-1 to TRBJ2-3; TRBD2 aligns across 9 bases. The CDR3 is 17 residues long. The V gene's germline CDR1 is SGHRS and CDR2 YFSETQ. V lost 0 bases, J lost 6 bases, and 11 bases stayed unmatched. CDR3 nucleotides: TGCGCCAGCAGCTTGGGTATGGCGGGGGGGCCATCTGATACGCAGTATTTT. Its protein is CASSLGMAGGPSDTQYF. Combining the CDR3 with reference TRBV5-1 and TRBJ2-3 gives the whole variable domain KAGVTQTPRYLIKTRGQQVTLSCSPISGHRSVSWYQQTPGQGLQFLFEYFSETQRNKGNFPGRFSGRQFSNSRSEMNVSTLELGDSALYLCASSLGMAGGPSDTQYFGPGTRLTVL.